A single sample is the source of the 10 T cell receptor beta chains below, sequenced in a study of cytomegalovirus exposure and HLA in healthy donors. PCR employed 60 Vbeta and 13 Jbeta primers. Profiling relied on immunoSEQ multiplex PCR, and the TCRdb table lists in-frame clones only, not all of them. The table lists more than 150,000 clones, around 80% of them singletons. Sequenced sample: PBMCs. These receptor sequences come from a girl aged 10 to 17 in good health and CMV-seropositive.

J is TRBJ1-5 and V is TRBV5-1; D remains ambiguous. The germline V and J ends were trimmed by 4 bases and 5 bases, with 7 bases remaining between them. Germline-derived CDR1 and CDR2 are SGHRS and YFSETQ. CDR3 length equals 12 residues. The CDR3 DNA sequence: TGCGCCAGCAGCGCGATTGATCAGCCCCAGCATTTT. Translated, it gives CASSAIDQPQHF.

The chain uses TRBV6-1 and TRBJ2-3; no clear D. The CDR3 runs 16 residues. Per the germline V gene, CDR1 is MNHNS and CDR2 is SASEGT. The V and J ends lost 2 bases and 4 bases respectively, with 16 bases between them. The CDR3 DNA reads TGTGCCAGCAGTGAACTGGGCCTTTTCTCGGCAGATACGCAGTATTTT. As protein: CASSELGLFSADTQYF.

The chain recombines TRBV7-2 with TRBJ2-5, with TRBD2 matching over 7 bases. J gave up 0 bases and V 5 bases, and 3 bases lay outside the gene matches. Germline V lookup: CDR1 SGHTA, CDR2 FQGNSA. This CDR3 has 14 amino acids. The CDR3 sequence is CASSPRGDQETQYF. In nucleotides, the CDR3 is TGTGCCAGCAGCCCCCGGGGGGACCAAGAGACCCAGTACTTC.

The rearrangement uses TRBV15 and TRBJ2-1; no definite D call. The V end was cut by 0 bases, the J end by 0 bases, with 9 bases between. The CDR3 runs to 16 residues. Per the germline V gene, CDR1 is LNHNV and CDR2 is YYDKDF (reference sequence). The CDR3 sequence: CATSRDGTASYNEQFF. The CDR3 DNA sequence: TGTGCCACCAGCAGAGATGGAACAGCCTCCTACAATGAGCAGTTCTTC.

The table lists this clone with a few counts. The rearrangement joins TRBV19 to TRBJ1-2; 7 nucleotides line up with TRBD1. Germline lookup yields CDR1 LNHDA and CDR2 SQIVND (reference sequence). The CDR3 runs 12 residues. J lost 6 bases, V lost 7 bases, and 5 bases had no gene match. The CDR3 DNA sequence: TGTGCCAGTATGAGGGGGCTGGATGGCTACACCTTC. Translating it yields CASMRGLDGYTF.

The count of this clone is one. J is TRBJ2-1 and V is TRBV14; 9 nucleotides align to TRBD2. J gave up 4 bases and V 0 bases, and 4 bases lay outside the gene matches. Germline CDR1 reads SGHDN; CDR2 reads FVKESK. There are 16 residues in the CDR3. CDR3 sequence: CASSQELAGVYNEQFF. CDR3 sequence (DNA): TGTGCCAGCAGCCAAGAGTTAGCGGGGGTATACAATGAGCAGTTCTTC. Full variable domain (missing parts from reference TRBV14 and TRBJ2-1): EAGVTQFPSHSVIEKGQTVTLRCDPISGHDNLYWYRRVMGKEIKFLLHFVKESKQDESGMPNNRFLAERTGGTYSTLKVQPAELEDSGVYFCASSQELAGVYNEQFFGPGTRLTVL.

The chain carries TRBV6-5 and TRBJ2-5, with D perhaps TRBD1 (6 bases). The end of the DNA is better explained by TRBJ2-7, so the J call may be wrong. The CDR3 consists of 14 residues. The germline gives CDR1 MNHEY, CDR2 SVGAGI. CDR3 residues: CASSYIQGPYEQYF. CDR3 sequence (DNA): TGTGCCAGCAGTTATATACAGGGACCCTACGAGCAGTACTTC.

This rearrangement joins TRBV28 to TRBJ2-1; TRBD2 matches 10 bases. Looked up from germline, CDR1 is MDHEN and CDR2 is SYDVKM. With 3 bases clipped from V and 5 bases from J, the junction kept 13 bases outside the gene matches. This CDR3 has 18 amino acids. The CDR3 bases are TGTGCCAGCAGTTTTGCCCTAGCGGGAGAGAGTGGGGACAATGAGCAGTTCTTC. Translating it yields CASSFALAGESGDNEQFF.

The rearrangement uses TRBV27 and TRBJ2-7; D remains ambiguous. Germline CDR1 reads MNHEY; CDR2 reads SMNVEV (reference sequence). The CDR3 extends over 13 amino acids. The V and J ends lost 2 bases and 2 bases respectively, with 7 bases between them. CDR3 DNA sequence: TGTGCCAGCAGTTTAGGCAGAACCTACGAGCAGTACTTC. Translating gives CASSLGRTYEQYF.

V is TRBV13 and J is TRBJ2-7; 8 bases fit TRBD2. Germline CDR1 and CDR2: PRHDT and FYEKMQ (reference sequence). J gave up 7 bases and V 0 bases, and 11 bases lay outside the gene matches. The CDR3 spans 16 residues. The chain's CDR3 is CASSLGAGGRMGEQYF. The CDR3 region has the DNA TGTGCCAGCAGCTTAGGGGCTGGCGGGAGGATGGGGGAGCAGTACTTC.